This entry describes one TCR beta chain. Its antigen is as yet unknown. This specimen belongs to a study of shared clonotypes between healthy human individuals. Whole-study results and caveats: The study generally estimated greater richness for naive than memory subsets. Roughly 5% of naive CD4 clonotypes were shared across several donors.

Both subsets, CD45RA+ naive and CD45RA-negative memory, were split from the CD4+ cells. Some clones are missing from TCRdb's copy, which holds only in-frame ones; the method was immunoSEQ multiplex PCR. The sample shows approximately 250,000 clones, just over 65% of them seen only once. There are 14 residues in the CDR3. In germline, CDR1 is SQVTM, CDR2 ANQGSEA. Trimming left V 3 bases short and J 0 bases short, with 11 bases between. Sequenced input: memory CD4+ T cells sorted from blood. The subset: CD45RA-negative fraction. This sequence joins TRBV29-1 and TRBJ2-5, with TRBD2 as a possible D gene (5 bases). The sequence came from a man aged 25 to 40 in good health. CDR3 sequence: CSVDSGADQETQYF. In DNA form, the CDR3 reads TGCAGCGTTGATTCCGGAGCGGACCAAGAGACCCAGTACTTC.